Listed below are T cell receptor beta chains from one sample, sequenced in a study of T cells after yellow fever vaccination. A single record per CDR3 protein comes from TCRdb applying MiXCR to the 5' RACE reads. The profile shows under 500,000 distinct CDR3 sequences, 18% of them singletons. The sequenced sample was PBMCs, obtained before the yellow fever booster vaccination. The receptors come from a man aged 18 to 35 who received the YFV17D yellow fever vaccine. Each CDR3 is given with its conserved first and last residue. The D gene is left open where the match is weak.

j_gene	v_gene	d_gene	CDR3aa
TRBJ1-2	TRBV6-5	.	CASSYVSGSNYGYTF
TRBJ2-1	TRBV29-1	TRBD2	CSASSGGGYNEQFF
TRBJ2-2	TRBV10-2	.	CASSASGTHTGELFF
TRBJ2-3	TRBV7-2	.	CASSLEVHTDTQYF
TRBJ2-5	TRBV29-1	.	CSVRQAQETQYF
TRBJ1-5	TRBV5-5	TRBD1	CASSLVTGGNQPQHF
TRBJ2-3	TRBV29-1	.	CSVEGGPSDTQYF
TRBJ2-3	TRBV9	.	CASSVAVGADTQYF
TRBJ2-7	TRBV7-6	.	CASSLELADEQYF
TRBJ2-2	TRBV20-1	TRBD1	CSARGTARSATGELFF
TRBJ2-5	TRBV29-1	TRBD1	CSVEMTGHQETQYF
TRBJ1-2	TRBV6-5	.	CASSYNRAYGYTF
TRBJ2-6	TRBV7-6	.	CASSRLVAGANVLTF
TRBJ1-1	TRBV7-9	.	CASSSNTYTEAFF